Presented here are 21 T cell receptor beta chains from one specimen sequenced in a study of regulatory T cells in long-lasting Graves disease (dated by TCRdb to the early 2020s). The receptor library was made with multiplex PCR. TCRdb names Illumina HiSeq 4000 as the instrument used. iRepertoire HTBI primers and Arm-PCR amplification of CDR3 regions were used to construct TCR beta libraries. The raw public data were reprocessed by TCRdb itself: fastp quality trimming at Q25, MiXCR clonotype calling, in-frame beta chains only. Duplicate CDR3 protein sequences are folded into a single record with the most common DNA and genes. This sample lists around 240,000 distinct CDR3 sequences; around 19% were detected once. The ten biggest clones cover roughly 15% of the sample. The sample's time point label, in plain terms: newly diagnosed GD, antithyroid drugs for less than 3 months. For both TCR sequencing and RNA sequencing, RNA was extracted from PBMCs in TRIzol.

This same sample was also taken into another study, of T cells in Graves' hyperthyroidism and ophthalmopathy.

Sequences were derived from peripheral blood mononuclear cells (PBMCs), sampled at new diagnosis, from a patient treated with antithyroid drugs. The receptors were sampled from a woman in her twenties or thirties with Graves disease. Donor details come from another sample of the same person, matched by shared clones.

This chain uses TRBV14 with TRBJ2-7; 12 nucleotides agree with TRBD2. The germline V gene encodes CDR1 SGHDN and CDR2 FVKESK. The CDR3 totals 15 residues. Losses at the gene ends were 6 bases for V and 5 bases for J; bases not matched to a gene: 8. The CDR3 DNA reads as TGTGCCAGCAGTCACCTGACTAGCGGGAGTAACGAGCAGTACTTC. The encoded protein is CASSHLTSGSNEQYF.

This clonotype has ten or more counts. The rearrangement links TRBV12-3 or TRBV12-4 to TRBJ2-7; 7 nucleotides align to TRBD1. Trimming cost V 4 bases and J 3 bases; bases outside gene matches: 9. The CDR3 has 15 amino acids. This chain's CDR3 is CASSSDLGQLYEQYF. In DNA, the CDR3 is TGTGCCAGCAGTTCGGATCTGGGACAGCTCTACGAGCAGTACTTC.

This clonotype was seen repeatedly, ten times or more. The chain joins TRBV4-1 to TRBJ2-3; D possibly uses TRBD1 or TRBD2 (6 bases each). CDR1 and CDR2 from the germline V gene are MGHRA and YSYEKL. Trimming took 1 base from V and 2 from J, leaving 13 bases between them. There are 16 residues in the CDR3. The CDR3 DNA follows: TGCGCCAGCAGCCAAGGAGGGGGGATTACCACAGATACGCAGTATTTT. Encoded protein: CASSQGGGITTDTQYF.

The V call is TRBV7-9, the J call TRBJ1-6; TRBD1 matches at 10 bases. With 6 bases clipped from V and 7 bases from J, the junction kept 6 bases outside the gene matches. The V gene's germline CDR1 is SEHNR and CDR2 FQNEAQ (reference sequence). The CDR3 contains 15 residues. CDR3 bases: TGTGCCAGCAGTCCCGGGACAGGGGACAATTCACCCCTCCACTTT. Its protein is CASSPGTGDNSPLHF.

This clonotype occurred many times. The chain recombines TRBV18 with TRBJ1-2; 7 bases fit TRBD1. This CDR3 contains 12 residues. The germline gives CDR1 KGHSH, CDR2 LQKENI. After removal of 6 bases from V and 6 bases from J, the junction contained 4 bases not matched to a gene. The CDR3 here is CASSQGTDGYTF. The CDR3 DNA reads as TGTGCCAGCTCTCAAGGGACAGATGGCTACACCTTC.

This clonotype was seen repeatedly, ten times or more. The J gene is TRBJ2-4, the V gene TRBV11-2, with a tentative D call TRBD2 (6 bases). CDR1 SGHAT and CDR2 FQNNGV come from the germline V gene. This CDR3 is 15 amino acids long. With 3 bases removed from V and 7 bases from J, the gap between germline ends came to 16 bases. The CDR3 sequence: CASSFGRVGGNIQYF. For the CDR3, the DNA is TGTGCCAGCAGCTTCGGCAGGGTAGGAGGGAACATTCAGTACTTC.

The table lists this clonotype with many counts. The chain links TRBV5-1 to TRBJ1-4; D may be TRBD1 (6 bases). Per the germline V gene, CDR1 is SGHRS and CDR2 is YFSETQ. V lost 3 bases and J 6 bases, leaving 12 bases between the germline ends. This CDR3 is built from 14 residues. CDR3 sequence (DNA): TGCGCCAGCAGCTCTGGAGGGGGATATGAAAAACTGTTTTTT. Translating gives CASSSGGGYEKLFF.

The chain couples TRBV20-1 to TRBJ1-4, with D possibly being TRBD1 (6 bases). With 0 bases removed from V and 5 bases from J, the gap between germline ends came to 16 bases. The CDR3 has 16 residues. Germline values: CDR1 DFQATT, CDR2 SNEGSKA (reference sequence). The CDR3 region has the DNA TGCAGTGCTAGAGACTCTAGCGGGGGGCTAAATGAAAAACTGTTTTTT. It is translated as CSARDSSGGLNEKLFF.

This clonotype occurred many times. The V call is TRBV6-1, the J call TRBJ2-3, with D tentatively TRBD2 (5 bases). V lost 3 bases to trimming and J lost 14 bases, with 21 bases between them. The CDR3 is 14 amino acids. Germline values: CDR1 MNHNS, CDR2 SASEGT. CDR3 nucleotide sequence: TGTGCCAGCAGTGATGTCGTCCGCGGACTTTTCGGGTATTTT. This sequence encodes CASSDVVRGLFGYF.

This clonotype was counted many times. This chain links TRBV27 with TRBJ2-1, with D unclear. Germline loops: CDR1 MNHEY, CDR2 SMNVEV (reference sequence). This CDR3 has 16 amino acids. Trimming removed 8 bases at V and 3 bases at J, with 20 bases between. In nucleotides, the CDR3 is TGTGCCAGCCCCCTTGACGACCAATTCAGCTACAATGAGCAGTTCTTC. Translated: CASPLDDQFSYNEQFF.

This clonotype was observed once. The chain carries TRBV4-1 and TRBJ2-4; 8 bases fit TRBD1. Germline CDR1 and CDR2: MGHRA and YSYEKL. V trimming: 4 bases; J trimming: 0 bases; junction bases outside the gene matches: 5. This CDR3 spans 16 amino acids. The CDR3 DNA sequence: TGCGCCAGCAGCCGAGGACAGGGTCTAGCCAAAAACATTCAGTACTTC. This sequence encodes CASSRGQGLAKNIQYF.

V is TRBV20-1 and J is TRBJ2-3; the match to TRBD2 covers 7 bases. The V and J ends lost 0 bases and 1 base, in that order; junction bases with no gene match: 4. Germline lookup yields CDR1 DFQATT and CDR2 SNEGSKA (reference sequence). This CDR3 contains 15 residues. CDR3 sequence: CSARDLAGGTDTQYF. CDR3 nucleotide sequence: TGCAGTGCTAGAGATCTCGCGGGGGGCACAGATACGCAGTATTTT.

Comments on this clonotype: The conserved phenylalanine or tryptophan normally closing the CDR3 is absent here, so this likely arose from a read error. This chain connects TRBV6-5 to TRBJ1-5, with D perhaps matching TRBD1 (6 bases). The germline V gene encodes CDR1 MNHEY and CDR2 SVGAGI. The CDR3 loop spans 13 amino acids. Trimming stripped 6 bases from V and 3 bases from J, with 9 bases between. The CDR3 loop reads CASRYRVNQPQHS. The CDR3 DNA is TGTGCCAGCAGATACAGGGTCAATCAGCCCCAGCATTCT.

This clonotype was recorded many times. The V and J genes are TRBV20-1 and TRBJ1-6, with TRBD1 as a possible D gene (5 bases). Trimming cost V 0 bases and J 0 bases, with 12 bases left between them. The CDR3 spans 17 residues. Germline CDR1 reads DFQATT; CDR2 reads SNEGSKA (reference sequence). This chain's CDR3 is CSARDGAAPSYNSPLHF. The CDR3 bases are TGCAGTGCTAGAGATGGGGCAGCTCCCTCCTATAATTCACCCCTCCACTTT.

This clonotype has ten or more counts. The chain links TRBV14 to TRBJ1-2; D uncertain. The CDR3 extends over 15 amino acids. V lost 0 bases to trimming and J lost 1 base, with 9 bases between them. Germline CDR1 reads SGHDN; CDR2 reads FVKESK. CDR3 in amino acids: CASSQDEGFNYGYTF. CDR3 DNA sequence: TGTGCCAGCAGCCAAGATGAGGGCTTTAACTATGGCTACACCTTC.

In nucleotides, the CDR3 is TGTGCCACCAAACCCGGGGGGGCCGAGACCCAGTACTTC. It yields the protein CATKPGGAETQYF. V and J are TRBV7-2 and TRBJ2-5, with 8 bases that match TRBD2. The germline CDR1 and CDR2 sequences are SGHTA and FQGNSA. The V gene end was trimmed by 10 bases and the J gene end by 5 bases; junction bases not matched to a gene: 9. This CDR3 contains 13 residues.

The gene calls are TRBV3-1 and TRBJ1-2; TRBD1 aligns across 7 bases. The V gene's germline CDR1 is LGHDT and CDR2 YNNKEL (reference sequence). With V trimmed by 2 bases and J by 6 bases, 3 bases remained unmatched. The CDR3 consists of 13 residues. The CDR3 sequence is CASSQTGVDGYTF. The CDR3 DNA reads as TGTGCCAGCAGCCAAACAGGGGTGGATGGCTACACCTTC.

This clonotype has more than one count but fewer than ten. The genes are TRBV11-3 and TRBJ1-1; TRBD1 aligns across 10 bases. There are 14 residues in the CDR3. The J segment lost 5 bases and the V segment lost 5 bases, leaving 5 bases of the junction unmatched. Germline-derived CDR1 and CDR2 are SGHNT and YENEEA. The CDR3 loop is CASSLRQGATEAFF. The CDR3 DNA follows: TGTGCCAGCAGCCTTCGACAGGGGGCAACTGAAGCTTTCTTT.

This clonotype was seen many times. The chain is built from TRBV4-1 and TRBJ2-7, with 7 bases lining up with TRBD2. CDR1 MGHRA and CDR2 YSYEKL come from the germline V gene. This CDR3 is built from 12 residues. V dropped 8 bases and J dropped 4; count of bases not matched to a gene: 5. The CDR3 nucleotides are TGCGCCAGCCGGGGGGACTTGTACGAGCAGTACTTC. It translates to CASRGDLYEQYF.

Many counts were recorded for this clonotype. V gene TRBV7-9 combines with J gene TRBJ2-7; 8 nucleotides line up with TRBD1. The CDR3 spans 16 residues. The germline CDR1 and CDR2 sequences are SEHNR and FQNEAQ (reference sequence). J was trimmed by 1 base and V by 5 bases; bases with no gene match: 10. CDR3: CASSHSGTGHSYEQYF. The CDR3 coding sequence is TGTGCCAGCAGCCATTCCGGGACAGGACATTCCTACGAGCAGTACTTC.

The chain carries TRBV20-1 and TRBJ2-3, with a tentative D call TRBD2 (6 bases). The CDR3 is 13 amino acids. Germline-derived CDR1 and CDR2 are DFQATT and SNEGSKA (reference sequence). Trimming cost V 5 bases and J 0 bases, with 9 bases left between them. CDR3 nucleotides: TGCAGTGCTTCAAGCGGGAGCACAGATACGCAGTATTTT. Protein product: CSASSGSTDTQYF.